One and the same sample provided the 10 T cell receptor beta chains below, sequenced in a study of cytomegalovirus exposure and HLA in healthy donors. The PCR was carried out with 60 Vbeta primers and 13 Jbeta primers. Clones were sequenced by immunoSEQ multiplex PCR, and TCRdb holds only the in-frame ones, with some missing. Among 180,000 or so clones, around 75% were seen once, and the ten largest hold about 7.7%. The sequenced sample was PBMCs. The source is a woman aged 35 to 49 in good health and CMV-seropositive.

The gene calls are TRBV6-1 and TRBJ1-3; D is perhaps TRBD1 (6 bases). Trimming pared 4 bases from V and 0 bases from J, leaving 10 bases between. Germline lookup yields CDR1 MNHNS and CDR2 SASEGT. This CDR3 contains 15 residues. Written as DNA, the CDR3 is TGTGCCAGCAGTGGACAGGCTAGCTCTGGAAACACCATATATTTT. This gives the protein CASSGQASSGNTIYF.

The rearrangement joins TRBV19 to TRBJ1-2; D unclear. V shed 5 bases and J shed 4 bases, with 14 bases lying between them. CDR1 and CDR2 (germline): LNHDA, SQIVND (reference sequence). This CDR3 comprises 14 residues. CDR3 residues: CASSPPGSVYGYTF. CDR3 sequence (DNA): TGTGCCAGTAGTCCTCCGGGGTCTGTCTATGGCTACACCTTC.

CDR3 nucleotide sequence: TGCGCCAGCAGCAGAGGGACTAGCGGGATGGGGCACTACGAGCAGTACTTC. Amino acids: CASSRGTSGMGHYEQYF. The V call is TRBV5-1, the J call TRBJ2-7; 13 nucleotides line up with TRBD2. V trimming: 4 bases; J trimming: 3 bases; junction bases outside the gene matches: 10. Germline V lookup: CDR1 SGHRS, CDR2 YFSETQ. The length of the CDR3 is 17 residues.

This clone has only a few counts. The chain links TRBV10-2 to TRBJ1-2; TRBD1 might be the D (5 bases). In germline, CDR1 is WSHSY, CDR2 SAAADI. V was clipped by 7 bases and J by 2 bases, with 11 bases between them. This CDR3 comprises 13 residues. The CDR3: CASKAGPNYGYTF. CDR3 bases: TGCGCCAGCAAGGCAGGGCCGAACTATGGCTACACCTTC.

As concerns this clone: Other DNA sequences within the sample encode an identical CDR3. The rearrangement joins TRBV18 to TRBJ1-2; 7 nucleotides line up with TRBD1. The CDR3 spans 14 residues. The V gene end was trimmed by 3 bases and the J gene end by 2 bases; junction bases not matched to a gene: 3. Per germline, CDR1 KGHSH and CDR2 LQKENI. The CDR3 DNA reads as TGTGCCAGCTCACCTGGGGACAGCAACTATGGCTACACCTTC. Protein product: CASSPGDSNYGYTF. Variable domain in full (rest from reference TRBV18 and TRBJ1-2): NAGVMQNPRHLVRRRGQEARLRCSPMKGHSHVYWYRQLPEEGLKFMVYLQKENIIDESGMPKERFSAEFPKEGPSILRIQQVVRGDSAAYFCASSPGDSNYGYTFGSGTRLTVV.

The chain has TRBV13 and TRBJ2-1, with 11 bases matching TRBD2. The length of the CDR3 is 17 residues. Trimming at V came to 0 bases and at J to 8 bases, leaving 9 bases not matched to a gene. CDR1 PRHDT and CDR2 FYEKMQ come from the germline V gene (reference sequence). The CDR3 is CASSLGLSGRAGDEQFF. CDR3 in DNA: TGTGCCAGCAGCTTAGGCCTTAGCGGGAGGGCCGGGGATGAGCAGTTCTTC.

The chain joins TRBV6-5 to TRBJ1-2; TRBD1 matches 8 bases. The length of the CDR3 is 14 residues. Germline V gives CDR1 MNHEY, CDR2 SVGAGI. The ends lost 7 bases at V and 4 bases at J; junction bases unmatched: 8. CDR3 protein: CASKGTGGPYGYTF. CDR3 DNA: TGTGCCAGCAAGGGTACAGGGGGGCCCTATGGCTACACCTTC.

A remark on this clone: The same CDR3 also results from other DNA sequences found in this sample. The chain combines TRBV7-2 with TRBJ2-7; D not resolved. Trimming pared 3 bases from V and 4 bases from J, leaving 10 bases between. Per the germline V gene, CDR1 is SGHTA and CDR2 is FQGNSA. The CDR3 has 13 residues. In nucleotides, the CDR3 is TGTGCCAGCAGCTTCGGCGGAAATTACGAGCAGTACTTC. Its translation is CASSFGGNYEQYF.

The chain combines TRBV19 with TRBJ2-3; 9 bases align to TRBD2. Germline CDR1 reads LNHDA; CDR2 reads SQIVND (reference sequence). V shed 3 bases, J shed 1 base, and the junction held 2 bases outside the gene matches. The CDR3 is 15 amino acids. CDR3 DNA sequence: TGTGCCAGTAGTATGATAGCGGGGGGCACAGATACGCAGTATTTT. Protein sequence: CASSMIAGGTDTQYF.

This clone occurred a few times. The chain has TRBV6-1 and TRBJ1-5; 8 bases are shared with TRBD1. The CDR3 loop spans 15 amino acids. After removal of 6 bases from V and 2 bases from J, the junction contained 6 bases not matched to a gene. Germline CDR1 MNHNS, CDR2 SASEGT. CDR3 in DNA: TGTGCCAGCAGGGTCACAGGGGGGGGCAATCAGCCCCAGCATTTT. Translation gives CASRVTGGGNQPQHF.